This T cell receptor (beta chain) is from a study of CD8 T cells in Susac syndrome. Study-wide points: The study acknowledged a relatively small number of individuals in its TCR sequencing and HLA analysis.

The sequenced target, TCR beta, came from blood CD8+ and CD4+ T cells. The TEMRA cells underwent FACS enrichment, while the CD8+ and CD4+ T cells underwent negative isolation. After extraction with the RNeasy kit, about 0.45 to 1 ug of the RNA was reverse transcribed using random hexamers. Amplification of TCR beta CDR3 across 54 Vbeta and 13 Jbeta was performed with immunoSEQ multiplex PCR. TCRdb re-called the immunoSEQ multiplex PCR reads through MiXCR, storing one row per CDR3 protein. Of under 250,000 distinct CDR3 sequences in the sample, about 94% were seen once. Germline lookup yields CDR1 DFQATT and CDR2 SNEGSKA (reference sequence). V gave up 6 bases and J gave up 7 bases, with 16 bases separating them. This CDR3 spans 13 amino acids. As concerns this clonotype: The antigen remains undetermined.

This receptor was taken from a human donor with multiple sclerosis. The sequenced sample consisted of CD4+ T cells from PBMCs. The chain links TRBV20-1 to TRBJ1-5; the D gene is possibly TRBD1 (6 bases). CDR3 DNA: TGCAGTGCCCACGACGGGGGGGCACAGCCCCAGCATTTT. Protein sequence: CSAHDGGAQPQHF.